Below are 27 T cell receptor beta chains sequenced from a single sample in a study of T cell clusters in autoimmune cytopenias. Tens of thousands of genome equivalents of blood DNA were amplified for TRB. TRB rearrangements were amplified by touch-down multiplex PCR with mixed TRB-A/B primers. TCRdb reprocessed the multiplex PCR reads, keeping one entry per CDR3 protein, no DNA. Recorded for this sample: under 2,500 distinct CDR3 sequences. The same data also contributed to another study, on T cell repertoires in aging, cancer and after chemotherapy.

The sequenced material came from peripheral blood. These receptors were obtained from a human donor in good health.

This clonotype is medium-sized by frequency. CDR3 residues: CATSDGGTSGYTDTQYF. This chain joins TRBV24-1 and TRBJ2-3; without DNA, the TCRdb call of TRBD2 cannot be checked. This CDR3 is 17 amino acids long. Germline assignment: CDR1 KGHDR and CDR2 SFDVKD.

In terms of frequency, this clonotype is large. The V gene is TRBV6-5, the J gene TRBJ1-2; TCRdb calls TRBD1, which cannot be checked without DNA. Germline-derived CDR1 and CDR2 are MNHEY and SVGAGI. The CDR3 runs 15 residues. The chain's CDR3 is CASTTPRGGDYGYTF.

This sequence joins TRBV4-1 and TRBJ2-2. CDR1 and CDR2 from the germline V gene are MGHRA and YSYEKL. This CDR3 spans 15 amino acids. The CDR3 loop is CASSQARANTGELFF.

This rearrangement joins TRBV5-1 to TRBJ1-2; the TCRdb call, TRBD1, lacks DNA for checking. There are 16 residues in the CDR3. Germline V gene data show CDR1 as SGHRS and CDR2 as YFSETQ. CDR3 loop: CASSPKDRGGGYGYTF.

By frequency, this clonotype is large. V and J are TRBV30 and TRBJ1-2; the TRBD1 assignment by TCRdb is unverifiable without DNA. The CDR3 has 13 residues. Per germline, CDR1 GTSNPN and CDR2 SVGIG (reference sequence). The CDR3 is CAWSNSGDYGYTF.

This clonotype counts as medium-sized by frequency. J is TRBJ2-2 and V is TRBV12-3 or TRBV12-4; there is no DNA to check the TCRdb D call of TRBD1. This CDR3 region has 15 residues. The CDR3 loop is CASSDRGQGTGELFF.

Measured by frequency, this clonotype is medium-sized (0.01 to 0.1%). The chain joins TRBV5-1 to TRBJ1-2; the TCRdb call, TRBD1, lacks DNA for checking. CDR1 is SGHRS, CDR2 YFSETQ, per germline. There are 14 residues in the CDR3. CDR3 amino acids: CASSPSGTAYGYTF.

This clonotype is identified as medium-sized from frequency. This chain joins TRBV6-5 and TRBJ2-7; the D gene TCRdb calls, TRBD2, cannot be checked with no DNA. Germline CDR1 MNHEY, CDR2 SVGAGI. The CDR3 covers 15 residues. This CDR3 reads CASSYGRGLVNEQYF.

The rearrangement links TRBV4-3 to TRBJ2-7; TCRdb's D call, TRBD2, is unchecked because there is no DNA. The V gene's germline CDR1 is LGHNA and CDR2 YSLEER. The length of the CDR3 is 15 residues. The CDR3 region is CASSQRGGGVDEQYF.

By frequency, this clonotype registers medium-sized. Here the CDR3 reads CASSTFGQGKDTQYF. The rearrangement joins TRBV5-4 to TRBJ2-3; the D call from TCRdb, TRBD1, cannot be confirmed without DNA. CDR1 is SGHNT, CDR2 YYREEE, per germline (reference sequence). The CDR3 length is 15 residues.

This chain links TRBV20-1 with TRBJ2-3; TCRdb reports TRBD2, a call that lacks DNA to check it against. Germline loops: CDR1 DFQATT, CDR2 SNEGSKA (reference sequence). The CDR3 loop spans 15 amino acids. The CDR3 spells CSARVAGLSTDTQYF.

Judged by frequency, this clonotype is medium-sized. The chain recombines TRBV6-2 or TRBV6-3 with TRBJ1-2; TCRdb indicates TRBD1, and absent DNA this call remains unverified. CDR1 and CDR2 (germline): MNHEY, SVGEGT. This CDR3 contains 14 residues. The CDR3 loop reads CASSRRDRVYGYTF.

This clonotype is deemed medium-sized by its frequency. The J gene is TRBJ2-1, the V gene TRBV14. There are 12 residues in the CDR3. CDR1 and CDR2 from the germline V gene are SGHDN and FVKESK. The CDR3 here is CASGQINNEQFF.

V is TRBV30 and J is TRBJ2-2; TCRdb proposes TRBD1, but this gene call is untestable without DNA. CDR3 length: 14 amino acids. Per the germline V gene, CDR1 is GTSNPN and CDR2 is SVGIG (reference sequence). CDR3 sequence reads: CAWSADRASGELFF. Combining the CDR3 with reference TRBV30 and TRBJ2-2 gives the whole variable domain SQTIHQWPATLVQPVGSPLSLECTVEGTSNPNLYWYRQAAGRGLQLLFYSVGIGQISSEVPQNLSASRPQDRQFILSSKKLLLSDSGFYLCAWSADRASGELFFGEGSRLTVL.

The chain recombines TRBV21-1 with TRBJ1-3; the D call of TRBD1 rests on TCRdb alone, since no DNA is present to check it. TRBV21-1 is noted as a pseudogene. The length of the CDR3 is 15 residues. The chain's CDR3 is CASSRHTGKRNTIYF.

The gene calls are TRBV7-9 and TRBJ1-1; checking the TCRdb D call of TRBD1 is not possible without DNA. The germline V gene encodes CDR1 SEHNR and CDR2 FQNEAQ (reference sequence). The CDR3 runs 16 residues. The CDR3 protein is CASSLPSGTANTEAFF.

This clonotype registers large by frequency. The rearrangement joins TRBV19 to TRBJ1-3. The CDR3 runs 15 residues. Germline V CDR1 and CDR2: LNHDA, SQIVND (reference sequence). CDR3: CASSIGAGPGNTIYF.

By frequency, this clonotype registers medium-sized. The genes are TRBV6-4 and TRBJ1-2; lacking DNA, the TRBD1 call made by TCRdb goes unchecked. CDR3 length equals 17 residues. CDR1 is MRHNA, CDR2 SNTAGT, per germline. The CDR3 spells CASSDDRRAGSNYGYTF.

Its frequency marks this clonotype as large (0.1 to 1%). The chain employs TRBV19 and TRBJ1-6; TCRdb's assignment of TRBD1 cannot be checked, as there is no DNA. Per the germline V gene, CDR1 is LNHDA and CDR2 is SQIVND (reference sequence). The CDR3 is 16 amino acids. CDR3 region: CASSIVPTGGNSPLHF. Drawing the rest from reference TRBV19 and TRBJ1-6, the complete variable domain is DGGITQSPKYLFRKEGQNVTLSCEQNLNHDAMYWYRQDPGQGLRLIYYSQIVNDFQKGDIAEGYSVSREKKESFPLTVTSAQKNPTAFYLCASSIVPTGGNSPLHFGNGTRLTVT.

Frequency places this clonotype as medium-sized. The chain uses TRBV6-5 and TRBJ1-2; absent DNA, TCRdb's TRBD1 call cannot be checked. Germline CDR1 reads MNHEY; CDR2 reads SVGAGI. This CDR3 is 15 amino acids long. CDR3 sequence: CASSYLDARPRGYTF.

CDR3 sequence reads: CASSPPDRFLHEKLFF. The chain recombines TRBV7-9 with TRBJ1-4; the TRBD1 assignment by TCRdb is unverifiable without DNA. There are 16 residues in the CDR3. From germline, CDR1 is SEHNR and CDR2 FQNEAQ (reference sequence).

Considering frequency, this clonotype is medium-sized (0.01 to 0.1%). The chain uses TRBV7-9 and TRBJ1-1; TCRdb's assignment of TRBD1 cannot be checked, as there is no DNA. The germline CDR1 and CDR2 sequences are SEHNR and FQNEAQ (reference sequence). The CDR3 extends over 15 amino acids. The CDR3 sequence is CASSLTGVVNTEAFF. The whole variable domain, remainder taken from reference TRBV7-9 and TRBJ1-1, is DTGVSQNPRHKITKRGQNVTFRCDPISEHNRLYWYRQTLGQGPEFLTYFQNEAQLEKSRLLSDRFSAERPKGSFSTLEIQRTEQGDSAMYLCASSLTGVVNTEAFFGQGTRLTVV.

The chain employs TRBV28 and TRBJ2-5; absent DNA, TCRdb's TRBD2 call cannot be checked. Germline assignment: CDR1 MDHEN and CDR2 SYDVKM. The CDR3 spans 13 residues. CDR3: CASRLSGVETQYF.

This clonotype is identified as medium-sized (0.01 to 0.1%) from frequency. The chain has TRBV6-2 or TRBV6-3 and TRBJ2-7; the TCRdb D gene call, TRBD1, has no DNA to confirm it. The CDR3 loop spans 13 amino acids. Germline V lookup: CDR1 MNHEY, CDR2 SVGEGT. The CDR3 here is CASSGQGAGEQYF.

This clonotype shows up as medium-sized (0.01 to 0.1%) by frequency. V usage is TRBV12-3 or TRBV12-4 and J usage is TRBJ2-7; the D gene TCRdb calls, TRBD1, cannot be checked with no DNA. CDR3 length: 14 amino acids. Here the CDR3 reads CASRLGTDPYEQYF.

This clonotype is classed as medium-sized by frequency. The chain combines TRBV20-1 with TRBJ2-1; TCRdb indicates TRBD1, and absent DNA this call remains unverified. The CDR3 extends over 11 amino acids. Germline CDR1 is DFQATT and CDR2 is SNEGSKA (reference sequence). This CDR3 is CSARDRGPQFF.

This clonotype is deemed large (0.1 to 1%) by its frequency. V usage is TRBV5-4 and J usage is TRBJ2-5; TCRdb selects TRBD2, and the lack of DNA leaves this call unchecked. Germline lookup yields CDR1 SGHNT and CDR2 YYREEE (reference sequence). The CDR3 length is 14 residues. CDR3 region: CASRLDAGQETQYF. The complete variable domain, with remaining parts taken from reference TRBV5-4 and TRBJ2-5, reads ETGVTQSPTHLIKTRGQQVTLRCSSQSGHNTVSWYQQALGQGPQFIFQYYREEENGRGNFPPRFSGLQFPNYSSELNVNALELDDSALYLCASRLDAGQETQYFGPGTRLLVL.